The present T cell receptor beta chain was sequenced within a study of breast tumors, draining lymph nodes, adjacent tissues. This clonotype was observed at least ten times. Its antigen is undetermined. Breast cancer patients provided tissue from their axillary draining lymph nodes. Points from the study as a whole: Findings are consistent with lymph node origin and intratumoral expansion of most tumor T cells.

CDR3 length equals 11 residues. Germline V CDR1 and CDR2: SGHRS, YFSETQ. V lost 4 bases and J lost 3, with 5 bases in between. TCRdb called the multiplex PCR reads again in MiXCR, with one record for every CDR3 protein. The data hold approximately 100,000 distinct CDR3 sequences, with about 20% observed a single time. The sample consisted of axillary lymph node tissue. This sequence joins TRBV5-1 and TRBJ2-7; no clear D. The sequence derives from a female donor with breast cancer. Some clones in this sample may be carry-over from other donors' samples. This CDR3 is CASSANYEQYF. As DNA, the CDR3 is TGCGCCAGCAGCGCAAACTACGAGCAGTACTTC.